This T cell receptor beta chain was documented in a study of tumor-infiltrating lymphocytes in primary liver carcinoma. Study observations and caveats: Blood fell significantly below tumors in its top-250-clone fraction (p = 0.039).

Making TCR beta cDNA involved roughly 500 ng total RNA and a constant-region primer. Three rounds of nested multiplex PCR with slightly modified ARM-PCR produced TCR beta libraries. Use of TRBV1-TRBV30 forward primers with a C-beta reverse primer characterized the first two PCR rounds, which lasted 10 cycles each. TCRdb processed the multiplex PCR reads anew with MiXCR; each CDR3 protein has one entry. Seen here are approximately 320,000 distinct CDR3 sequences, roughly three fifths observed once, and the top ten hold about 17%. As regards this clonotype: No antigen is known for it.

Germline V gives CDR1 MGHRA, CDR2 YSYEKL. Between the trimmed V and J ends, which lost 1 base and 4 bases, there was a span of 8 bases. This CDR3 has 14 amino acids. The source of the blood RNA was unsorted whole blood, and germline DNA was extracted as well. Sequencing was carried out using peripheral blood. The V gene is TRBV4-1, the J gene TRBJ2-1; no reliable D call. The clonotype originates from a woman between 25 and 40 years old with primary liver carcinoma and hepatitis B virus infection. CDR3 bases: TGCGCCAGCAGCCAAGGCATCGAATACAATGAGCAGTTCTTC. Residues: CASSQGIEYNEQFF.